This T cell receptor (beta chain) was sequenced in a study of T cells in Graves' hyperthyroidism and ophthalmopathy. V lost 8 bases, J lost 1 base, and 8 bases lay in between. This CDR3 spans 11 amino acids. CDR1 is SQVTM and CDR2 is ANQGSEA in the germline V gene. On this clonotype itself: Its specificity is unknown.

RNA transcripts yielded amplified TCR beta CDR3 regions. A set of HTBI primers served as the primers for a first-round RT-PCR of the TCR CDR3. One entry per CDR3 protein, called by TCRdb with MiXCR from the multiplex PCR reads. The sample has approximately 300,000 distinct CDR3 sequences, over 15% seen once; the top ten hold about 51%. Notes on the study in general: Ophthalmopathy stood apart from stable hyperthyroidism in a 13 V-J model.

The receptor was isolated from a woman between 55 and 75 years old with Graves' ophthalmopathy. The specimen sequenced was blood. This chain joins TRBV29-1 and TRBJ1-1; no clear D. The CDR3 nucleotides read TGCAGCTCCAATCGGAACACTGAAGCTTTCTTT. Its protein product is CSSNRNTEAFF.